A selection of T cell receptor beta chains follows, all from one sample in a study of vaccination and CD4 T cells after COVID-19. Their antigens remain unidentified. TCRdb called the PCR reads again in MiXCR, with one record for every CDR3 protein. The sample holds 17,000 or so distinct CDR3 sequences; over 40% are singletons and the top ten take roughly 20%. The source was CD4+ T cells from blood, cultured in vitro, collected before SARS-CoV-2 vaccination. The receptors stem from a human donor who received a COVID-19 vaccine. Each CDR3 is given with its conserved first and last residue. Each record gives: CDR3 protein, CDR3 DNA, clone size, D gene, V gene, J gene, CDR3 length. D genes are given only for firm matches. Where a row states a size, it is once, few, many or the class of an expanded clone; other rows omit it.

CASSIPPQGSGYTF	TGTGCCAGTAGTATACCACCACAGGGTAGTGGCTACACCTTC	few	-	TRBV19	TRBJ1-2	14
CASSPPIGGGYGYTF	TGTGCCAGCTCACCACCGATAGGGGGAGGCTATGGCTACACCTTC	-	-	TRBV18	TRBJ1-2	15
CASSPGLADYNEQFF	TGTGCCAGCAGCCCGGGACTAGCGGACTACAATGAGCAGTTCTTC	few	TRBD2	TRBV7-9	TRBJ2-1	15
CSAQNRVNYGYTF	TGCAGCGCCCAGAACAGGGTGAACTATGGCTACACCTTC	-	-	TRBV29-1	TRBJ1-2	13
CAWSVWSPRQGDPQEAFF	TGTGCCTGGAGTGTATGGTCGCCGCGACAGGGGGATCCCCAGGAGGCTTTCTTT	few	TRBD1	TRBV30	TRBJ1-1	18
CASSYSRALLNTEAFF	TGTGCCAGCAGTTACTCCCGGGCCTTATTAAACACTGAAGCTTTCTTT	-	-	TRBV6-5	TRBJ1-1	16
CASSLEGTNYGYTF	TGCGCCAGCAGCTTGGAGGGAACCAACTATGGCTACACCTTC	-	-	TRBV5-1	TRBJ1-2	14
CASSPMERGGYTF	TGTGCCAGCTCACCAATGGAACGGGGAGGCTACACCTTC	-	-	TRBV18	TRBJ1-2	13
CAISGPIGQGGTYEQYF	TGTGCCATCAGTGGACCCATAGGGCAGGGGGGGACCTACGAGCAGTACTTC	-	-	TRBV10-3	TRBJ2-7	17
CAISERGQETQYF	TGTGCCATCAGTGAGCGGGGGCAAGAGACCCAGTACTTC	-	-	TRBV10-3	TRBJ2-5	13
CASSVDRERNYGYTF	TGTGCCAGCAGTGTCGACAGGGAACGGAACTATGGCTACACCTTC	few	TRBD1	TRBV6-1	TRBJ1-2	15
CAWSVNLLAGGFNTDTQYF	TGTGCCTGGAGTGTGAACCTTCTAGCGGGGGGGTTCAACACAGATACGCAGTATTTT	-	TRBD2	TRBV30	TRBJ2-3	19
CASTYQDGLGYGYTF	TGTGCCAGCACCTACCAGGATGGCTTGGGCTATGGCTACACCTTC	few	-	TRBV6-1	TRBJ1-2	15
CASRRTGGNQPQHF	TGTGCCAGCAGGCGGACAGGGGGCAATCAGCCCCAGCATTTT	-	TRBD1	TRBV6-1	TRBJ1-5	14
CASSVLGGNTEAFF	TGCGCCAGCAGCGTGTTGGGGGGAAACACTGAAGCTTTCTTT	-	-	TRBV5-1	TRBJ1-1	14
CASSERGQNYGYTF	TGTGCCAGCAGTGAACGGGGACAGAACTATGGCTACACCTTC	-	TRBD1	TRBV6-1	TRBJ1-2	14
CASSEEPGDTEAFF	TGTGCCAGCAGTGAAGAACCCGGGGACACTGAAGCTTTCTTT	few	-	TRBV6-1	TRBJ1-1	14
CASSLYRGTEAFF	TGTGCCAGCAGCTTGTACAGGGGTACTGAAGCTTTCTTT	-	TRBD1	TRBV5-4	TRBJ1-1	13
CASSPGQGHSNQPQHF	TGTGCCAGCAGCCCAGGACAGGGACATAGCAATCAGCCCCAGCATTTT	-	TRBD1	TRBV6-1	TRBJ1-5	16
CASSDRLAGVETQYF	TGTGCCAGCAGTGACCGACTAGCGGGGGTAGAGACCCAGTACTTC	-	TRBD2	TRBV6-1	TRBJ2-5	15
CASSSERNTEAFF	TGCGCCAGCAGCTCCGAAAGGAACACTGAAGCTTTCTTT	-	-	TRBV5-1	TRBJ1-1	13
CASSYSIEGGHNEQFF	TGTGCCAGCAGTTACTCGATCGAAGGGGGGCACAATGAGCAGTTCTTC	-	-	TRBV6-5	TRBJ2-1	16
CAISEARGGTEAFF	TGTGCCATCAGTGAAGCTAGAGGGGGGACTGAAGCTTTCTTT	-	-	TRBV10-3	TRBJ1-1	14
CASSRGGRIEAFF	TGTGCCAGCAGCCGAGGTGGAAGAATTGAAGCTTTCTTT	-	-	TRBV6-1	TRBJ1-1	13
CATSDLTSGDTDTQYF	TGTGCCACCAGTGATTTGACTAGCGGGGATACAGATACGCAGTATTTT	-	TRBD2	TRBV24-1	TRBJ2-3	16
CASTLGARGLWNTEAFF	TGTGCCAGTACCTTAGGAGCGAGGGGACTTTGGAACACTGAAGCTTTCTTT	-	-	TRBV19	TRBJ1-1	17
CASSSIADQETQYF	TGTGCCAGCAGCAGCATAGCGGACCAAGAGACCCAGTACTTC	-	-	TRBV7-2	TRBJ2-5	14
CASSYRDTNSYEQYF	TGTGCCAGCTCTTACCGGGACACCAACTCCTACGAGCAGTACTTC	few	-	TRBV6-1	TRBJ2-7	15
CASSFRRHF	TGTGCCAGCAGCTTCCGGAGACATTTT	-	-	TRBV11-3	TRBJ2-3	9
CASSEISTGNTEAFF	TGTGCCAGCTCAGAAATATCGACAGGGAACACTGAAGCTTTCTTT	-	-	TRBV18	TRBJ1-1	15
CASSYWGNTEAFF	TGTGCCAGCAGTTACTGGGGGAACACTGAAGCTTTCTTT	-	-	TRBV6-5	TRBJ1-1	13